The rows below give T cell receptor beta chains drawn from one sample of a study of CD8+ T cells in alopecia areata. Only in-frame clones appear in the TCRdb table, and some are missing; sequencing was by immunoSEQ multiplex PCR. This sample has over 200,000 clones, with about 53% found just once. The material was CD4+ T cells sorted from blood, obtained at week 0. The source is a human donor with alopecia areata. CDR3s include the opening cysteine and the closing phenylalanine or tryptophan. D genes are given only for firm matches. Not all rows give a size; the values are once, few, many and, for expanded clones, a class.

>TRBV5-1|.|TRBJ2-2|few
TGCGCCAGCAGGCGCACAATTAACACCGGGGAGCTGTTTTTT
CASRRTINTGELFF
>TRBV30|.|TRBJ2-7|.
TGTGCCTGGAGCGGACAGTTCTATGAGCGGCAGTACTTC
CAWSGQFYERQYF
>TRBV5-1|.|TRBJ2-1|.
TGCGCCAGCAGCTTGCTAGCGGAGGGGGAAGGAGAGCAGTTCTTC
CASSLLAEGEGEQFF
>TRBV7-9|.|TRBJ1-1|few
TGTGCCAGCAGTCGGACTGATTACACTGAAGCTTTCTTT
CASSRTDYTEAFF
>TRBV5-1|.|TRBJ2-3|few
TGCGCCAGCAGCTTTGACACAGATACGCAGTATTTT
CASSFDTDTQYF
>TRBV29-1|.|TRBJ1-2|.
TGCAGCGTTGGGATATTAGGGTATGGCTACACCTTC
CSVGILGYGYTF
>TRBV6-6|.|TRBJ1-5|many
TGTGCCAGCAGTTCATCGGATAGCAATCAGCCCCAGCATTTT
CASSSSDSNQPQHF
>TRBV7-3|TRBD1|TRBJ1-6|.
TGTGCCAGCAGCTCCTTACTAGGGACAGGCAATTCACCCCTCCACTTT
CASSSLLGTGNSPLHF
>TRBV6-6|.|TRBJ2-6|.
TGTGCCAGCAGTTACTCGTGGAGCTCTGGGGCCAACGTCCTGACTTTC
CASSYSWSSGANVLTF
>TRBV4-1|.|TRBJ1-3|.
TGCGCCAGCAGCCGGAGGTTATCCGCTGGAAACACCATATATTTT
CASSRRLSAGNTIYF
>TRBV30|.|TRBJ1-1|.
TGTGCCTGGAGTAATCAGGGCCTGAACACTGAAGCTTTCTTT
CAWSNQGLNTEAFF
>TRBV7-2|TRBD2|TRBJ2-7|once
TGTGCCAGCTGGGGCGGGGGCTCCTACGAGCAGTACTTC
CASWGGGSYEQYF
>TRBV5-1|TRBD1|TRBJ1-6|.
TGCGCCAGCAGCTCTGACAGGGCCGGTGTGTCACCCCTCCACTTT
CASSSDRAGVSPLHF
>TRBV7-3|.|TRBJ2-5|.
TGTGCCAGCAGCTTAGGTGGGGTGAAAGAGACCCAGTACTTC
CASSLGGVKETQYF
>TRBV30|.|TRBJ2-7|.
TGTGCCTGGAGCGCGAGGGCCGGGAATTACGAGCAGTACTTC
CAWSARAGNYEQYF
>TRBV29-1|.|TRBJ1-2|.
TGCAGCGTTGAGGTACGTATCAAGGCGGATGGCTACACCTTC
CSVEVRIKADGYTF
>TRBV30|.|TRBJ2-3|.
TGTGCCTGGCTGGGGCCGGGTAGTGATACGCAGTATTTT
CAWLGPGSDTQYF
>TRBV30|.|TRBJ2-1|few
TGTGCCTGGAGTCAGGGGTATGAGCAGTTCTTC
CAWSQGYEQFF
>TRBV30|.|TRBJ2-7|.
TGTGCCTGGAGTGTTCGGGAGATAGGGTACGAGCAGTACTTC
CAWSVREIGYEQYF